The 18 T cell receptor beta chains in this list originate from one sample, sequenced in a study of cytomegalovirus exposure and HLA in healthy donors. Profiling relied on immunoSEQ multiplex PCR, and the TCRdb table lists in-frame clones only, not all of them. The sample holds about 220,000 clones, just over 90% seen once. Sequencing used PBMCs. Receptors originate from a woman younger than 30 in good health and CMV-seronegative.

The chain employs TRBV5-1 and TRBJ2-1; 10 positions match TRBD2. The CDR3 is 18 amino acids. V was clipped by 2 bases and J by 7 bases; unmatched bases: 15. Germline CDR1 and CDR2: SGHRS and YFSETQ. The CDR3 here is CASSFMSSGSFYGNEQFF. The CDR3 DNA is TGCGCCAGCAGCTTCATGTCTAGCGGGAGTTTTTATGGGAATGAGCAGTTCTTC. The full variable domain, rest sourced from reference TRBV5-1 and TRBJ2-1, is KAGVTQTPRYLIKTRGQQVTLSCSPISGHRSVSWYQQTPGQGLQFLFEYFSETQRNKGNFPGRFSGRQFSNSRSEMNVSTLELGDSALYLCASSFMSSGSFYGNEQFFGPGTRLTVL.

The rearrangement links TRBV6-5 to TRBJ2-7; D call uncertain. The V end lost 5 bases, the J end lost 6 bases, and 8 bases lay between the germline ends. Germline-derived CDR1 and CDR2 are MNHEY and SVGAGI. This CDR3 comprises 11 residues. DNA of the CDR3: TGTGCCAGCAGTAACAGTGGCGAGCAGTACTTC. The encoded protein is CASSNSGEQYF.

The chain uses TRBV30 and TRBJ1-3, with TRBD1 matching 11 bases. The junction had 4 bases not matched to a gene; V was cut back by 5 bases and J by 1 base. Germline V gene data show CDR1 as GTSNPN and CDR2 as SVGIG (reference sequence). The CDR3 is 15 amino acids. This CDR3 is CAWGGTGGSGNTIYF. As DNA, the CDR3 is TGTGCCTGGGGAGGGACAGGGGGGTCTGGAAACACCATATATTTT.

The rearrangement links TRBV15 to TRBJ1-1; TRBD1 agrees at 7 bases. From germline, CDR1 is LNHNV and CDR2 YYDKDF (reference sequence). The CDR3 sequence is 13 residues long. V shed 0 bases and J 8 bases; nucleotides not matched to a gene: 3. Written as DNA, the CDR3 is TGTGCCACCAGCAGAGAGGGACAGTTCGAAGCTTTCTTT. This sequence encodes CATSREGQFEAFF.

This sequence joins TRBV28 and TRBJ2-7; 11 nucleotides agree with TRBD1. J was trimmed by 7 bases and V by 5 bases; bases with no gene match: 4. Germline assignment: CDR1 MDHEN and CDR2 SYDVKM. This CDR3 contains 13 residues. The CDR3 DNA is TGTGCCAGCAGTAGGACAGGGGGCATTGAGCAGTACTTC. Protein: CASSRTGGIEQYF.

This clone was seen a single time. V gene TRBV29-1 combines with J gene TRBJ2-1; TRBD1 might be the D (6 bases). Deletions cut 6 bases from V and 9 bases from J, with 6 bases between. In germline, CDR1 is SQVTM, CDR2 ANQGSEA. The CDR3 has 9 amino acids. CDR3 in amino acids: CSVGGEQFF. The DNA of the CDR3 is TGCAGCGTAGGGGGTGAGCAGTTCTTC.

DNA of the CDR3: TGTGCCAGCAGCTTAGAGGGGGCAACTGAAGCTTTCTTT. Its protein is CASSLEGATEAFF. The chain has TRBV7-9 and TRBJ1-1; 7 nucleotides line up with TRBD1. V lost 1 base and J lost 5; bases outside the gene matches: 1. The CDR3 contains 13 residues. The germline V gene has CDR1 SEHNR and CDR2 FQNEAQ (reference sequence).

This clone was observed a single time. This chain links TRBV9 with TRBJ2-3; D may be TRBD2 (5 bases). Germline CDR1 and CDR2: SGDLS and YYNGEE. The CDR3 length is 16 residues. Between the trimmed V and J ends, which lost 0 bases and 4 bases, there was a span of 15 bases. The CDR3 region has the DNA TGTGCCAGCAGCGTAGCCGAGGGAGTGGTTCCAGATACGCAGTATTTT. This translates into CASSVAEGVVPDTQYF.

This chain uses TRBV7-2 with TRBJ2-3; TRBD2 matches 7 bases. Trimming at V came to 5 bases and at J to 6 bases, leaving 14 bases not matched to a gene. This CDR3 spans 16 amino acids. CDR1 and CDR2 (germline): SGHTA, FQGNSA. This CDR3 is CASSLQSASGLDTQYF. CDR3 sequence (DNA): TGTGCCAGCAGCCTCCAAAGCGCTAGCGGTTTGGATACGCAGTATTTT.

This clone was observed a handful of times. This rearrangement joins TRBV4-1 to TRBJ2-4; tentatively, D is TRBD1 (6 bases). Trimming took 2 bases from V and 2 from J, leaving 16 bases between them. Germline-derived CDR1 and CDR2 are MGHRA and YSYEKL. CDR3 size: 17 residues. The CDR3 region is CASSQKFEGVSKNIQYF. As DNA, the CDR3 is TGCGCCAGCAGCCAAAAATTCGAGGGGGTCTCCAAAAACATTCAGTACTTC.

As concerns this clone: Other DNA sequences within the sample encode an identical CDR3. The chain joins TRBV6-5 to TRBJ1-1; 7 nucleotides match TRBD1. Germline CDR1 and CDR2: MNHEY and SVGAGI. V lost 0 bases, J lost 5 bases, and 3 bases stayed unmatched. There are 14 residues in the CDR3. CDR3 bases: TGTGCCAGCAGTTACTCGACAGGGAGGACTGAAGCTTTCTTT. Encoded protein: CASSYSTGRTEAFF.

The chain combines TRBV7-8 with TRBJ1-4, with D hard to call. The V and J ends lost 5 bases and 8 bases respectively, with 15 bases between them. This CDR3 has 14 amino acids. Germline assignment: CDR1 SGHVS and CDR2 FQNEAQ. The CDR3, as DNA: TGTGCCAGCAGCCCCCGTGAGGGTGGCGAAAAACTGTTTTTT. This encodes CASSPREGGEKLFF.

CDR3 in amino acids: CASRGQGAQPQHF. The CDR3 DNA reads as TGTGCCAGCAGGGGCCAGGGGGCCCAGCCCCAGCATTTT. The chain is built from TRBV6-6 and TRBJ1-5; 8 bases map to TRBD1. Trimming took 6 bases from V and 7 from J; bases not matched to a gene: 5. This CDR3 spans 13 amino acids. Germline V gene data show CDR1 as MNHNY and CDR2 as SVGAGI (reference sequence).

The chain joins TRBV5-1 to TRBJ2-4; possibly TRBD2 for D (5 bases). Per the germline V gene, CDR1 is SGHRS and CDR2 is YFSETQ. Trimming took off 0 bases at V and 6 bases at J, with 13 bases between the two ends. The CDR3 contains 15 residues. The CDR3 bases are TGCGCCAGCAGCTTGGGGTTCGGCGAGGGAAACATTCAGTACTTC. Protein product: CASSLGFGEGNIQYF.

The chain couples TRBV27 to TRBJ2-5; D perhaps matches TRBD2 (6 bases). Germline V gene data show CDR1 as MNHEY and CDR2 as SMNVEV (reference sequence). Trimming removed 6 bases at V and 5 bases at J, with 13 bases between. CDR3 size: 13 residues. CDR3 bases: TGTGCCAGCAGACTGACTAGTTGGGAGACCCAGTACTTC. This encodes CASRLTSWETQYF.

The chain has TRBV6-5 and TRBJ2-2, with unresolved D. CDR1 is MNHEY, CDR2 SVGAGI, per germline. CDR3 length equals 13 residues. V was trimmed by 6 bases and J by 1 base, leaving 6 bases between them. The CDR3 is CASRVRNTGELFF. The CDR3 DNA reads TGTGCCAGCAGGGTTAGGAACACCGGGGAGCTGTTTTTT.

This rearrangement joins TRBV15 to TRBJ2-7; 9 bases are shared with TRBD1. CDR3 size: 18 residues. Germline V lookup: CDR1 LNHNV, CDR2 YYDKDF (reference sequence). V was clipped by 1 base and J by 4 bases; unmatched bases: 14. The CDR3 protein is CATSRGTRLGQGTYEQYF. The CDR3 DNA follows: TGTGCCACCAGCAGAGGGACCCGTTTGGGACAGGGTACATACGAGCAGTACTTC.

This chain links TRBV14 with TRBJ2-7, with 8 bases aligning to TRBD1. Trimming at V came to 5 bases and at J to 4 bases, leaving 13 bases not matched to a gene. Per germline, CDR1 SGHDN and CDR2 FVKESK. This CDR3 spans 16 amino acids. In DNA, the CDR3 is TGTGCCAGCAGCAGCTACCGGGACAGGTCTTCTTACGAGCAGTACTTC. Translated, it gives CASSSYRDRSSYEQYF.